This is a list of T cell receptor beta chains from one sample in a study of T cells in Graves' hyperthyroidism and ophthalmopathy. From the multiplex PCR reads, TCRdb called clonotypes with MiXCR, one entry per CDR3 protein. The sample holds 650,000 to 850,000 distinct CDR3 sequences, around a sixth seen once. The source material was blood. The receptor set was obtained from a woman aged 45-60 years with Graves' hyperthyroidism that later progressed to Graves' ophthalmopathy. Both conserved end residues are part of each CDR3. Each record gives: J gene, clone size, V gene, D gene, CDR3 length, CDR3 DNA, CDR3 protein. A D gene is named only where the DNA matches it firmly. A clone size is listed for some rows: how often the clone was seen (once, few, many), or a class if it is expanded.

j_call: TRBJ1-5
clone_size: few
v_call: TRBV19
d_call: .
cdr3_length: 15
cdr3_nt: TGTGCCAGTAGTAGAGGGGTGTTGAGCAATCAGCCCCAGCATTTT
cdr3_aa: CASSRGVLSNQPQHF

j_call: TRBJ1-4
clone_size: few
v_call: TRBV13
d_call: .
cdr3_length: 14
cdr3_nt: TGTGCCAGCAGCCGCCTGGACACTAATGAAAAACTGTTTTTT
cdr3_aa: CASSRLDTNEKLFF

j_call: TRBJ2-5
clone_size: few
v_call: TRBV5-5
d_call: TRBD2
cdr3_length: 15
cdr3_nt: TGTGCCAGCAGCCTGCCGGGGGGGCGAGGAGAGACCCAGTACTTC
cdr3_aa: CASSLPGGRGETQYF

j_call: TRBJ2-2
clone_size: many
v_call: TRBV18
d_call: .
cdr3_length: 13
cdr3_nt: TGTGCCAGCTCACCAGGGAACACCGGGGAGCTGTTTTTT
cdr3_aa: CASSPGNTGELFF

j_call: TRBJ1-4
clone_size: few
v_call: TRBV6-1
d_call: TRBD1
cdr3_length: 17
cdr3_nt: TGTGCCAGCAGTGGAGAGACAGGGGGCCCAACTAATGAAAAACTGTTTTTT
cdr3_aa: CASSGETGGPTNEKLFF

j_call: TRBJ1-5
clone_size: many
v_call: TRBV7-2
d_call: .
cdr3_length: 14
cdr3_nt: TGTGCCAGCAGCTTACGGCAGGGCCATCAGCCCCAGCATTTT
cdr3_aa: CASSLRQGHQPQHF

j_call: TRBJ2-3
clone_size: .
v_call: TRBV9
d_call: TRBD2
cdr3_length: 18
cdr3_nt: TGTGCCAGCAGCCCGGGACTAGCGGGGGAACTAACCACAGATACGCAGTATTTT
cdr3_aa: CASSPGLAGELTTDTQYF

j_call: TRBJ2-7
clone_size: .
v_call: TRBV12-5
d_call: .
cdr3_length: 12
cdr3_nt: TGTGCTAGTGGCTCCTTGGGGAACGAGCAGTACTTC
cdr3_aa: CASGSLGNEQYF

j_call: TRBJ2-6
clone_size: once
v_call: TRBV6-1
d_call: .
cdr3_length: 15
cdr3_nt: TGTGCCAGCAGCCAGGGGGGGCTGGGGGCCAACGTCCTGACTTTC
cdr3_aa: CASSQGGLGANVLTF

j_call: TRBJ1-3
clone_size: .
v_call: TRBV13
d_call: .
cdr3_length: 14
cdr3_nt: TGTGCCAGCAGTACGACAGGATCTGGAAACACCATATATTTT
cdr3_aa: CASSTTGSGNTIYF

j_call: TRBJ1-4
clone_size: .
v_call: TRBV7-2
d_call: .
cdr3_length: 15
cdr3_nt: TGTGCCAGCAGCCCCCGGGACGCCAATAATGAAAAACTGTTTTTT
cdr3_aa: CASSPRDANNEKLFF

j_call: TRBJ1-3
clone_size: .
v_call: TRBV16
d_call: TRBD1
cdr3_length: 18
cdr3_nt: TGTGCCAGCAGCCAATACCCGGGACAGGGCCTCTCTGGAAACACCATATATTTT
cdr3_aa: CASSQYPGQGLSGNTIYF

j_call: TRBJ1-5
clone_size: many
v_call: TRBV18
d_call: .
cdr3_length: 16
cdr3_nt: TGTGCCAGCTCACCCCCGCCAGGGGACAACAATCAGCCCCAGCATTTT
cdr3_aa: CASSPPPGDNNQPQHF

j_call: TRBJ2-5
clone_size: .
v_call: TRBV3-1
d_call: .
cdr3_length: 14
cdr3_nt: TGTGCCAGCAGCCGCCACGGGGCCGGAGAGACCCAGTACTTC
cdr3_aa: CASSRHGAGETQYF

j_call: TRBJ2-5
clone_size: many
v_call: TRBV20-1
d_call: .
cdr3_length: 10
cdr3_nt: TGCAGTGCCGATAGGGGGACCCAGTACTTC
cdr3_aa: CSADRGTQYF

j_call: TRBJ2-2
clone_size: .
v_call: TRBV12-3/TRBV12-4
d_call: .
cdr3_length: 15
cdr3_nt: TGTGCCAGCAGGGATGGGGCTAGGGACACCGGGGAGCTGTTTTTT
cdr3_aa: CASRDGARDTGELFF

j_call: TRBJ1-5
clone_size: few
v_call: TRBV6-1
d_call: .
cdr3_length: 17
cdr3_nt: TGTGCCAGCAGGGCTTGGCAGAGCCTTTATAGCAATCAGCCCCAGCATTTT
cdr3_aa: CASRAWQSLYSNQPQHF

j_call: TRBJ2-1
clone_size: few
v_call: TRBV3-1
d_call: .
cdr3_length: 14
cdr3_nt: TGTGCCAGCAGCCTGGGGACCCTCTTCTATGAGCAGTTCTTC
cdr3_aa: CASSLGTLFYEQFF

j_call: TRBJ1-4
clone_size: few
v_call: TRBV5-1
d_call: TRBD1
cdr3_length: 16
cdr3_nt: TGCGCCAGCAGCTTATTTCCCGGGACAGGGGATGAAAAACTGTTTTTT
cdr3_aa: CASSLFPGTGDEKLFF

j_call: TRBJ2-5
clone_size: many
v_call: TRBV5-1
d_call: TRBD2
cdr3_length: 16
cdr3_nt: TGCGCCAGCAGCACCCTAGCGGGGGGGCCTAGAGAGACCCAGTACTTC
cdr3_aa: CASSTLAGGPRETQYF

j_call: TRBJ2-1
clone_size: few
v_call: TRBV7-8
d_call: TRBD1
cdr3_length: 17
cdr3_nt: TGTGCCAGCAGCTTAGGCCCCAAGGGGGCCTCCTACAATGAGCAGTTCTTC
cdr3_aa: CASSLGPKGASYNEQFF

j_call: TRBJ2-2
clone_size: .
v_call: TRBV3-1
d_call: .
cdr3_length: 20
cdr3_nt: TGTGCCAGCAGCCAAGTTTCCGGGGGACCACAGGACGTTGACACCGGGGAGCTGTTTTTT
cdr3_aa: CASSQVSGGPQDVDTGELFF

j_call: TRBJ1-2
clone_size: .
v_call: TRBV2
d_call: .
cdr3_length: 13
cdr3_nt: TGTGCCAGTGGGGCGCAGGGGTCCTATGGCTACACCTTC
cdr3_aa: CASGAQGSYGYTF

j_call: TRBJ2-3
clone_size: .
v_call: TRBV10-1
d_call: TRBD1
cdr3_length: 15
cdr3_nt: TGCGCCAGCAGTGAGACCGGGACAGGCACAGATACGCAGTATTTT
cdr3_aa: CASSETGTGTDTQYF

j_call: TRBJ1-1
clone_size: .
v_call: TRBV18
d_call: TRBD1
cdr3_length: 17
cdr3_nt: TGTGCCAGCTCACCGCGCCCGGGACAGGGGATGAACACTGAAGCTTTCTTT
cdr3_aa: CASSPRPGQGMNTEAFF

j_call: TRBJ1-2
clone_size: once
v_call: TRBV20-1
d_call: .
cdr3_length: 14
cdr3_nt: TGCAGTGCTGCTACAGGTGTAGCTAACTATGGCTACACCTTC
cdr3_aa: CSAATGVANYGYTF

j_call: TRBJ2-2
clone_size: .
v_call: TRBV18
d_call: .
cdr3_length: 16
cdr3_nt: TGTGCCAGCTCACCAGTTCGACAGGAAAACACCGGGGAGCTGTTTTTT
cdr3_aa: CASSPVRQENTGELFF

j_call: TRBJ1-4
clone_size: few
v_call: TRBV6-1
d_call: .
cdr3_length: 15
cdr3_nt: TGTGCCAGCAGTGCCGCTGGCGAAACTAATGAAAAACTGTTTTTT
cdr3_aa: CASSAAGETNEKLFF

j_call: TRBJ2-5
clone_size: .
v_call: TRBV30
d_call: TRBD1
cdr3_length: 16
cdr3_nt: TGTGCCTACACCCACCCCCGGACAGGGGGCCAAGAGACCCAGTACTTC
cdr3_aa: CAYTHPRTGGQETQYF

j_call: TRBJ2-5
clone_size: .
v_call: TRBV27
d_call: .
cdr3_length: 14
cdr3_nt: TGTGCCAGCAGTTTATCCGAGGGGTGGGAGACCCAGTACTTC
cdr3_aa: CASSLSEGWETQYF

j_call: TRBJ1-3
clone_size: .
v_call: TRBV27
d_call: .
cdr3_length: 17
cdr3_nt: TGTGCCAGCAGTTTAAGCGGGCCCGACAGCTCTGGAAACACCATATATTTT
cdr3_aa: CASSLSGPDSSGNTIYF

j_call: TRBJ2-3
clone_size: once
v_call: TRBV6-1
d_call: .
cdr3_length: 12
cdr3_nt: TGTGCCGCGGGTGGCTCCCCAGATACGCAGTATTTT
cdr3_aa: CAAGGSPDTQYF

j_call: TRBJ2-7
clone_size: few
v_call: TRBV7-3
d_call: .
cdr3_length: 14
cdr3_nt: TGTGCCAGCAGCACCGGGCCCCTCGACTACGAGCAGTACTTC
cdr3_aa: CASSTGPLDYEQYF

j_call: TRBJ2-5
clone_size: many
v_call: TRBV18
d_call: .
cdr3_length: 14
cdr3_nt: TGTGCCAGCTCACCCAGAACTCCTCCAGGCACCCAGTACTTC
cdr3_aa: CASSPRTPPGTQYF

j_call: TRBJ2-7
clone_size: .
v_call: TRBV14
d_call: TRBD2
cdr3_length: 16
cdr3_nt: TGTGCCAGCAGCCCAGGTGGGACTAGCGGGTTCTACGAGCAGTACTTC
cdr3_aa: CASSPGGTSGFYEQYF

j_call: TRBJ1-3
clone_size: .
v_call: TRBV2
d_call: .
cdr3_length: 14
cdr3_nt: TGTGCCAGCAGTTGGAAGGGTGATGGAAACACCATATATTTT
cdr3_aa: CASSWKGDGNTIYF

j_call: TRBJ2-5
clone_size: many
v_call: TRBV7-2
d_call: TRBD2
cdr3_length: 16
cdr3_nt: TGTGCCAGCAGCACCCGACTAGCGGGGGGCAAAGAGACCCAGTACTTC
cdr3_aa: CASSTRLAGGKETQYF

j_call: TRBJ1-5
clone_size: few
v_call: TRBV10-3
d_call: .
cdr3_length: 15
cdr3_nt: TGTGCCATCAGTGGACAAGGGGATAGCAATCAGCCCCAGCATTTT
cdr3_aa: CAISGQGDSNQPQHF

j_call: TRBJ2-7
clone_size: .
v_call: TRBV3-1
d_call: TRBD2
cdr3_length: 14
cdr3_nt: TGTGCCAGCAGCCCCTTTGTGAGCGGGGCCGAGCAGTACTTC
cdr3_aa: CASSPFVSGAEQYF

j_call: TRBJ2-3
clone_size: .
v_call: TRBV7-2
d_call: TRBD2
cdr3_length: 17
cdr3_nt: TGTGCCAGCAGCTTAGTCGGGACTAGCGGGGCCGCAGATACGCAGTATTTT
cdr3_aa: CASSLVGTSGAADTQYF

j_call: TRBJ2-3
clone_size: many
v_call: TRBV20-1
d_call: .
cdr3_length: 12
cdr3_nt: TGCAGTGCTAGAGGTAGCTTTGATACGCAGTATTTT
cdr3_aa: CSARGSFDTQYF

j_call: TRBJ2-5
clone_size: .
v_call: TRBV12-3/TRBV12-4
d_call: .
cdr3_length: 13
cdr3_nt: TGTGCCAGCAGTTTACAGGTTTTGGAGACCCAGTACTTC
cdr3_aa: CASSLQVLETQYF

j_call: TRBJ1-1
clone_size: many
v_call: TRBV11-1
d_call: TRBD1
cdr3_length: 13
cdr3_nt: TGTGCCAGCAGCTTCGGACAGGGGTTTGAAGCTTTCTTT
cdr3_aa: CASSFGQGFEAFF

j_call: TRBJ2-5
clone_size: many
v_call: TRBV2
d_call: .
cdr3_length: 14
cdr3_nt: TGTGCCAGCAGTGAATTCGGGCTGGGTGAGACCCAGTACTTC
cdr3_aa: CASSEFGLGETQYF

j_call: TRBJ1-2
clone_size: many
v_call: TRBV3-1
d_call: .
cdr3_length: 13
cdr3_nt: TGTGCCAGCAGTCCTCAGGGTTATCCTGGCTACACCTTC
cdr3_aa: CASSPQGYPGYTF

j_call: TRBJ1-1
clone_size: .
v_call: TRBV10-3
d_call: .
cdr3_length: 15
cdr3_nt: TGTGCCATCAGTGAGCTCAGGCTGGAAGAGACTGAAGCTTTCTTT
cdr3_aa: CAISELRLEETEAFF

j_call: TRBJ1-4
clone_size: many
v_call: TRBV5-1
d_call: .
cdr3_length: 14
cdr3_nt: TGCGCCAGCAGCTTGACGGGGACGAGTGAAAAACTGTTTTTT
cdr3_aa: CASSLTGTSEKLFF

j_call: TRBJ1-3
clone_size: .
v_call: TRBV6-1
d_call: TRBD1
cdr3_length: 14
cdr3_nt: TGTGCCAGCACCCGGACAGGGTCTGGAAACACCATATATTTT
cdr3_aa: CASTRTGSGNTIYF

j_call: TRBJ1-6
clone_size: .
v_call: TRBV11-2
d_call: .
cdr3_length: 17
cdr3_nt: TGTGCCAGCAGTTCGTGGGGGAGGAGCTCCTATAATTCACCCCTCCACTTT
cdr3_aa: CASSSWGRSSYNSPLHF

j_call: TRBJ1-1
clone_size: many
v_call: TRBV7-2
d_call: .
cdr3_length: 15
cdr3_nt: TGTGCCAGCAGCTTAATTCAAGCGGTTGGCACTGAAGCTTTCTTT
cdr3_aa: CASSLIQAVGTEAFF

j_call: TRBJ1-2
clone_size: .
v_call: TRBV20-1
d_call: TRBD1
cdr3_length: 14
cdr3_nt: TGCAGTGCTAACCGGGACAGAGCTAACTATGGCTACACCTTC
cdr3_aa: CSANRDRANYGYTF

j_call: TRBJ1-2
clone_size: few
v_call: TRBV30
d_call: .
cdr3_length: 14
cdr3_nt: TGTGCCTGGAGTGTCAGGGCCACGTTCTATGGCTACACCTTC
cdr3_aa: CAWSVRATFYGYTF

j_call: TRBJ1-2
clone_size: .
v_call: TRBV5-5
d_call: TRBD1
cdr3_length: 15
cdr3_nt: TGTGCCAGCAGGGTACTCGACAGGGATAACTATGGCTACACCTTC
cdr3_aa: CASRVLDRDNYGYTF

j_call: TRBJ1-4
clone_size: many
v_call: TRBV7-2
d_call: .
cdr3_length: 14
cdr3_nt: TGTGCCAGCAGCACCGGTAGGGTCAGTCGAAAACTGTTTTTT
cdr3_aa: CASSTGRVSRKLFF

j_call: TRBJ1-4
clone_size: few
v_call: TRBV30
d_call: .
cdr3_length: 12
cdr3_nt: TGTGCCTGGAGTTCATTTAATGAAAAACTGTTTTTT
cdr3_aa: CAWSSFNEKLFF

j_call: TRBJ2-2
clone_size: many
v_call: TRBV3-1
d_call: .
cdr3_length: 14
cdr3_nt: TGTGCCAGCAGCCAAGAGGTTCGGGCCGGGGAGCTGTTTTTT
cdr3_aa: CASSQEVRAGELFF

j_call: TRBJ2-2
clone_size: .
v_call: TRBV6-4
d_call: TRBD1
cdr3_length: 18
cdr3_nt: TGTGCCAGCAGTGACCATGGCGGGGGACAGGGACCCACCGGGGAGCTGTTTTTT
cdr3_aa: CASSDHGGGQGPTGELFF

j_call: TRBJ1-6
clone_size: once
v_call: TRBV20-1
d_call: .
cdr3_length: 12
cdr3_nt: TGCAGTGCTGGGCCCGGCGATTCACCCCTCCACTTT
cdr3_aa: CSAGPGDSPLHF

j_call: TRBJ1-2
clone_size: .
v_call: TRBV4-1
d_call: .
cdr3_length: 14
cdr3_nt: TGCGCCAGCAGCCAAGATGAGCGGGACTATGGCTACACCTTC
cdr3_aa: CASSQDERDYGYTF

j_call: TRBJ1-6
clone_size: many
v_call: TRBV20-1
d_call: TRBD1
cdr3_length: 14
cdr3_nt: TGCAGTGCTAGAGGGACAGGGTCGAATTCACCCCTCCACTTT
cdr3_aa: CSARGTGSNSPLHF